The 31 T cell receptor beta chains given below trace back to one sample, sequenced in a study of technical replicates of blood from several donors (dated by TCRdb to 2016 to 2017). Libraries came from the immunoSEQ multiplex PCR assay. What TCRdb holds here is the immuneACCESS table cut down to in-frame rearrangements. Part of the clones is not present; checked against another copy, under half of the missing clones reflect an unresolved V gene, and the others are unexplained. The sample contains 55,000 to 75,000 clones, 91% of them found a single time. Of the sample, about 3.8% falls within the top ten clones. Material for sequencing was PBMCs. These receptors all come from a human donor in good health. Some clones in this sample may be carry-over from other donors' samples.

On this clone: The junction does not match germline at one end; this may be a read error. The rearrangement links TRBV25-1 to TRBJ2-7; perhaps TRBD1 as D (6 bases). CDR3 length: 11 residues. Germline V lookup: CDR1 MGHDK, CDR2 SYGVNS. This chain's CDR3 is CASSESRDTGF. CDR3 sequence (DNA): TGTGCCAGCAGTGAATCTCGGGACACCGGGTTC.

This rearrangement joins TRBV13 to TRBJ1-3; TRBD1 is a possible D gene (6 bases). Between the trimmed V and J ends, which lost 1 base and 2 bases, there was a span of 9 bases. Germline V gene lookup returns CDR1 PRHDT and CDR2 FYEKMQ (reference sequence). The CDR3 is 15 amino acids. This CDR3 is CASSLEGGPGNTIYF. The CDR3 DNA is TGTGCCAGCAGCTTAGAGGGGGGGCCTGGAAACACCATATATTTT.

The V call is TRBV5-1, the J call TRBJ2-7; maybe TRBD2 (5 bases). The germline V gene encodes CDR1 SGHRS and CDR2 YFSETQ. This CDR3 comprises 13 residues. V lost 5 bases and J lost 2, with 11 bases in between. CDR3 coding DNA: TGCGCCAGCAGTCCAGCGGAGCCCTACGAGCAGTACTTC. This sequence encodes CASSPAEPYEQYF.

The chain recombines TRBV7-3 with TRBJ2-1; 10 bases map to TRBD2. The V gene end was trimmed by 5 bases and the J gene end by 6 bases; junction bases not matched to a gene: 7. CDR1 and CDR2 from the germline V gene are SGHTA and FQGTGA. The CDR3 has 15 amino acids. For the CDR3, the DNA is TGTGCCAGCAGCCCCCTAGCGGGGGTGGGCAATGAGCAGTTCTTC. Its protein is CASSPLAGVGNEQFF.

The genes are TRBV18 and TRBJ2-7, with D unclear. The germline V gene encodes CDR1 KGHSH and CDR2 LQKENI. There are 12 residues in the CDR3. V shed 5 bases and J shed 0 bases, with 5 bases lying between them. In DNA, the CDR3 is TGTGCCAGCTCATCCAGCTCCTACGAGCAGTACTTC. This codes for CASSSSSYEQYF.

This sequence joins TRBV30 and TRBJ2-1; TRBD2 matches at 13 bases. Germline V lookup: CDR1 GTSNPN, CDR2 SVGIG (reference sequence). CDR3 length: 18 residues. The V gene end was trimmed by 0 bases and the J gene end by 8 bases; junction bases not matched to a gene: 13. In nucleotides, the CDR3 is TGTGCCTGGAGTGTATGGTGGGGTCGGACTAGCGGGAGATATGAGCAGTTCTTC. Amino acids: CAWSVWWGRTSGRYEQFF.

The genes are TRBV7-9 and TRBJ2-5; 9 nucleotides align to TRBD1. Germline V gene data show CDR1 as SEHNR and CDR2 as FQNEAQ (reference sequence). The CDR3 contains 14 residues. Losses at the gene ends were 5 bases for V and 1 base for J; bases not matched to a gene: 2. CDR3 sequence reads: CASSGTGIQETQYF. The CDR3 region has the DNA TGTGCCAGCAGCGGGACAGGGATCCAAGAGACCCAGTACTTC.

V gene TRBV5-1 combines with J gene TRBJ2-1, with 8 bases matching TRBD2. The V gene's germline CDR1 is SGHRS and CDR2 YFSETQ. The V and J ends lost 4 bases and 15 bases, in that order; junction bases with no gene match: 12. The CDR3 contains 13 residues. CDR3 amino acids: CASSPEGREVWFF. The CDR3 nucleotides are TGCGCCAGCAGCCCAGAGGGGCGGGAGGTGTGGTTCTTC.

This rearrangement joins TRBV6-1 to TRBJ1-2; no clear D gene. This CDR3 comprises 12 residues. CDR1 and CDR2 (germline): MNHNS, SASEGT. V was trimmed by 4 bases and J by 8 bases, leaving 11 bases between them. The DNA for the CDR3 is TGTGCCAGCAGTGTAGACTCTCGGGGCTACACCTTC. Protein product: CASSVDSRGYTF.

The rearrangement links TRBV11-2 to TRBJ2-1; D ambiguous. The germline gives CDR1 SGHAT, CDR2 FQNNGV. The CDR3 is 14 residues long. V was clipped by 4 bases and J by 9 bases, with 16 bases between them. The CDR3 DNA reads TGTGCCAGCAGCTCATCCACCCTTTTGCGTGAGCAGTTCTTC. Residues: CASSSSTLLREQFF. The full variable domain, its missing parts supplied by reference TRBV11-2 and TRBJ2-1, is EAGVAQSPRYKIIEKRQSVAFWCNPISGHATLYWYQQILGQGPKLLIQFQNNGVVDDSQLPKDRFSAERLKGVDSTLKIQPAKLEDSAVYLCASSSSTLLREQFFGPGTRLTVL.

V is TRBV5-1 and J is TRBJ1-6; no firm D call. CDR1 is SGHRS and CDR2 is YFSETQ in the germline V gene. V was shortened by 0 bases and J by 7 bases, with 11 bases between the two germline ends. The CDR3 totals 15 residues. The CDR3 spells CASSLAVYSNSPLHF. CDR3 DNA sequence: TGCGCCAGCAGCTTGGCCGTCTACTCAAATTCACCCCTCCACTTT.

The J gene is TRBJ2-5, the V gene TRBV18; D is perhaps TRBD1 (6 bases). The germline gives CDR1 KGHSH, CDR2 LQKENI. This CDR3 has 15 residues. Between the trimmed V and J ends, which lost 3 bases and 5 bases, there was a span of 16 bases. The CDR3 region is CASSPRGQQPETQYF. The CDR3 DNA reads TGTGCCAGCTCACCCCGCGGACAGCAGCCGGAGACCCAGTACTTC.

Written as DNA, the CDR3 is TGTGCCAGCAGCCAAGATCTCCTAGCGGCCACCTACGAGCAGTACTTC. It yields the protein CASSQDLLAATYEQYF. The V call is TRBV4-2, the J call TRBJ2-7; TRBD2 matches 7 bases. Germline CDR1 and CDR2: LGHNA and YNFKEQ. Germline trimming cut 0 bases from V and 2 bases from J; bases unmatched to any gene: 7. The CDR3 runs to 16 residues.

This clone came up once. The V call is TRBV6-5, the J call TRBJ1-2; tentatively, D is TRBD1 (5 bases). Trimming left V 6 bases short and J 4 bases short, with 18 bases between. CDR1 is MNHEY and CDR2 is SVGAGI in the germline V gene. This CDR3 is built from 15 residues. The CDR3 region is CASRLDRQTSYGYTF. The CDR3 bases are TGTGCCAGCAGGCTGGACCGACAGACGAGCTATGGCTACACCTTC.

The V and J genes are TRBV5-1 and TRBJ2-7; possible D gene TRBD1, 6 bases. Trimming removed 4 bases at V and 0 bases at J, with 17 bases between. Germline lookup yields CDR1 SGHRS and CDR2 YFSETQ. This CDR3 has 16 residues. CDR3 residues: CASSTGQNTISYEQYF. The CDR3, as DNA: TGCGCCAGCAGCACTGGACAGAATACAATCTCCTACGAGCAGTACTTC.

The chain employs TRBV7-2 and TRBJ1-6; D may be TRBD1 (6 bases). The CDR3 consists of 16 residues. V was pared by 7 bases and J by 6 bases, with 19 bases between. Germline values: CDR1 SGHTA, CDR2 FQGNSA. The CDR3 region is CASTRGGGQRNSPLHF. As DNA, the CDR3 is TGTGCCAGCACCAGGGGTGGGGGCCAACGTAATTCACCCCTCCACTTT.

To note about this clone: Other nucleotide sequences in the sample specify the same CDR3. This chain links TRBV5-8 with TRBJ2-3, with 12 bases aligning to TRBD2. The CDR3 loop spans 16 amino acids. J was trimmed by 10 bases and V by 7 bases; bases with no gene match: 16. The germline V gene encodes CDR1 SGHTS and CDR2 YDEGEE. CDR3 protein: CASGKKRLAGVGAQYF. The CDR3 DNA is TGTGCCAGCGGTAAAAAGCGACTAGCGGGAGTTGGGGCGCAGTATTTT.

This clone has only a few counts. The chain joins TRBV5-1 to TRBJ1-1, with D maybe TRBD1 (5 bases). Germline V gene sequence: CDR1 SGHRS, CDR2 YFSETQ. Trimming shortened V by 0 bases and J by 6 bases, and 21 bases separated the two germline ends. This CDR3 has 17 residues. The CDR3: CASSLVLTGGAQSEAFF. CDR3 nucleotides: TGCGCCAGCAGCTTGGTCCTTACTGGTGGGGCTCAGTCTGAAGCTTTCTTT.

The rearrangement links TRBV4-1 to TRBJ2-3; D is possibly TRBD1 (6 bases). CDR1 is MGHRA and CDR2 is YSYEKL in the germline V gene. The CDR3 extends over 15 amino acids. V lost 1 base to trimming and J lost 3 bases, with 11 bases between them. The DNA for the CDR3 is TGCGCCAGCAGCCAAGTACAGGGAGATACAGATACGCAGTATTTT. Its translation is CASSQVQGDTDTQYF.

The CDR3 here is CASSPGTSGLIQETQYF. DNA of the CDR3: TGTGCCAGCAGCCCAGGGACTAGCGGATTAATACAAGAGACCCAGTACTTC. The rearrangement links TRBV11-2 to TRBJ2-5; 11 nucleotides line up with TRBD2. Germline values: CDR1 SGHAT, CDR2 FQNNGV. This CDR3 has 17 residues. The V segment lost 5 bases and the J segment 2 bases; nucleotides outside the gene matches: 10. The full variable domain, its missing parts supplied by reference TRBV11-2 and TRBJ2-5, is EAGVAQSPRYKIIEKRQSVAFWCNPISGHATLYWYQQILGQGPKLLIQFQNNGVVDDSQLPKDRFSAERLKGVDSTLKIQPAKLEDSAVYLCASSPGTSGLIQETQYFGPGTRLLVL.

V gene TRBV2 combines with J gene TRBJ2-2, with 9 bases identical to TRBD2. After removal of 5 bases from V and 6 bases from J, the junction contained 4 bases not matched to a gene. CDR1 is SNHLY, CDR2 FYNNEI, per germline. The CDR3 runs 14 residues. In DNA form, the CDR3 reads TGTGCCAGCAGTTCTAGCGGGAAACCCGGGGAGCTGTTTTTT. Protein product: CASSSSGKPGELFF.

This clone has a handful of counts. The chain joins TRBV6-5 to TRBJ2-3, with 10 bases matching TRBD2. Germline CDR1 MNHEY, CDR2 SVGAGI. The CDR3 extends over 15 amino acids. J was trimmed by 0 bases and V by 6 bases; bases with no gene match: 3. The CDR3 region is CASSRTSGSTDTQYF. The CDR3 DNA follows: TGTGCCAGCAGCCGGACTAGCGGAAGCACAGATACGCAGTATTTT.

The chain recombines TRBV4-3 with TRBJ2-5; 16 bases line up with TRBD2. Germline CDR1 reads LGHNA; CDR2 reads YSLEER. V gave up 4 bases and J gave up 2 bases; unmatched junction bases: 1. This CDR3 contains 16 residues. The CDR3, as DNA: TGCGCCAGCAGCCCGGGACTAGCGGGAGGGCAAGAGACCCAGTACTTC. It is translated as CASSPGLAGGQETQYF.

The V and J genes are TRBV4-3 and TRBJ1-2; D is undetermined. CDR3 length equals 14 residues. Germline assignment: CDR1 LGHNA and CDR2 YSLEER. V gave up 0 bases and J gave up 1 base, with 6 bases separating them. Here the CDR3 reads CASSQDNSNYGYTF. The CDR3 DNA reads as TGCGCCAGCAGCCAAGATAACAGTAACTATGGCTACACCTTC.

This sequence joins TRBV18 and TRBJ2-1; D not resolved. Germline lookup yields CDR1 KGHSH and CDR2 LQKENI. Trimming pared 3 bases from V and 9 bases from J, leaving 12 bases between. This CDR3 region has 13 residues. The CDR3 DNA is TGTGCCAGCTCACCCCTCGACCGCGGTGAGCAGTTCTTC. This translates into CASSPLDRGEQFF.

This chain uses TRBV5-1 with TRBJ2-7; D is undetermined. The CDR3 totals 13 residues. Germline V gives CDR1 SGHRS, CDR2 YFSETQ. V gave up 4 bases and J gave up 2 bases, with 10 bases separating them. CDR3 loop: CASSMDGAYEQYF. CDR3 in DNA: TGCGCCAGCAGCATGGACGGAGCCTACGAGCAGTACTTC.

This sequence joins TRBV9 and TRBJ1-4; D call uncertain. The CDR3 length is 15 residues. The V end lost 0 bases, the J end lost 1 base, and 7 bases lay between the germline ends. Germline CDR1 and CDR2: SGDLS and YYNGEE. CDR3 coding DNA: TGTGCCAGCAGCGTAGGGCGGGAAACTAATGAAAAACTGTTTTTT. It encodes CASSVGRETNEKLFF.

The chain is built from TRBV6-5 and TRBJ1-1; the D is unclear. Germline loops: CDR1 MNHEY, CDR2 SVGAGI. The CDR3 length is 12 residues. Between the trimmed V and J ends, which lost 5 bases and 4 bases, there was a span of 8 bases. CDR3 sequence reads: CASSREGTEAFF. The CDR3 DNA follows: TGTGCCAGCAGTCGGGAAGGCACTGAAGCTTTCTTT.

The rearrangement joins TRBV5-4 to TRBJ1-2, with D unresolved. Looked up from germline, CDR1 is SGHNT and CDR2 is YYREEE (reference sequence). The CDR3 has 13 amino acids. V was pared by 0 bases and J by 2 bases, with 5 bases between. The CDR3 reads CASSLDGNYGYTF. The CDR3 bases are TGTGCCAGCAGCTTGGACGGGAACTATGGCTACACCTTC.

CDR3 protein: CAWSAGQGYHEQYF. In DNA, the CDR3 is TGTGCCTGGAGTGCGGGACAGGGTTACCACGAGCAGTACTTC. The chain combines TRBV30 with TRBJ2-7; the match to TRBD1 covers 9 bases. The CDR3 sequence is 14 residues long. Losses at the gene ends were 1 base for V and 5 bases for J; bases not matched to a gene: 6. Germline CDR1 reads GTSNPN; CDR2 reads SVGIG (reference sequence).

The chain combines TRBV28 with TRBJ1-2, with D unclear. This CDR3 spans 15 amino acids. Germline CDR1 MDHEN, CDR2 SYDVKM. With 4 bases removed from V and 0 bases from J, the gap between germline ends came to 12 bases. CDR3 DNA: TGTGCCAGCAGTTCTCCCGCGGAGGCTAACTATGGCTACACCTTC. Encoded protein: CASSSPAEANYGYTF.